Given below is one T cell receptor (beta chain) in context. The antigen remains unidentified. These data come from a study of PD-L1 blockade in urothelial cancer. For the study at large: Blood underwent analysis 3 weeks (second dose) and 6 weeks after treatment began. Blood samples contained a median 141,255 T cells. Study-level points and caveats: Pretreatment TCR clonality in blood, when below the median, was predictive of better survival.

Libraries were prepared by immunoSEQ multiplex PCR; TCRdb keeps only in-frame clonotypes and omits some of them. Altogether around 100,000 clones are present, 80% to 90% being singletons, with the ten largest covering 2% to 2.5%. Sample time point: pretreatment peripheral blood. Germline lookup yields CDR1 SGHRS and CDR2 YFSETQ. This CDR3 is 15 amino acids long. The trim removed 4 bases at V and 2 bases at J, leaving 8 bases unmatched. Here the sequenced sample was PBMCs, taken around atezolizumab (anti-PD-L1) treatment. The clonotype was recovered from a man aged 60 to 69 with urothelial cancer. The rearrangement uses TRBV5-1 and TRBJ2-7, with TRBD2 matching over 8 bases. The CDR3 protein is CASSPSAGGAYEQYF. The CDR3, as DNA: TGCGCCAGCAGCCCTTCCGCGGGAGGTGCCTACGAGCAGTACTTC.